One and the same sample provided the 4 T cell receptor beta chains below, sequenced in a study of metastatic and nonmetastatic thyroid tumors. TCRdb reassembled clones from the PCR reads with MiXCR. The table records roughly 16,000 clones, roughly 19% of them present only once. Patients had received no treatment of any kind before thyroid surgery. The material sequenced was blood. The receptors here all came from a female donor with papillary thyroid cancer or a benign thyroid nodule (not recorded which). Some clones in this sample may be carry-over from other donors' samples.

This clone was seen repeatedly, ten times or more. The chain carries TRBV10-2 and TRBJ2-5, with D perhaps assigned TRBD1 or TRBD2 (5 bases each). The CDR3 sequence is 16 residues long. Trimming left V 5 bases short and J 1 base short, with 17 bases between. Germline CDR1 and CDR2: WSHSY and SAAADI. Here the CDR3 reads CASSRLGTAVQETQYF. CDR3 nucleotides: TGCGCCAGCAGTAGACTTGGGACCGCCGTCCAAGAGACCCAGTACTTC.

This clone is labeled as medium-sized. The chain employs TRBV19 and TRBJ2-1; 7 bases fit TRBD1. The V gene end was trimmed by 1 base and the J gene end by 6 bases; junction bases not matched to a gene: 3. The V gene's germline CDR1 is LNHDA and CDR2 SQIVND (reference sequence). The CDR3 is 14 residues long. The CDR3 coding sequence is TGTGCCAGTAGTATAGCTCCAGGGGGCAATGAGCAGTTCTTC. Translated, it gives CASSIAPGGNEQFF. The full variable domain, in which reference TRBV19 and TRBJ2-1 provide the parts outside the CDR3, is DGGITQSPKYLFRKEGQNVTLSCEQNLNHDAMYWYRQDPGQGLRLIYYSQIVNDFQKGDIAEGYSVSREKKESFPLTVTSAQKNPTAFYLCASSIAPGGNEQFFGPGTRLTVL.

Concerning this clone itself: A read error may account for a junction end that differs from germline. This rearrangement joins TRBV5-6 to TRBJ1-2, with 7 bases matching TRBD1. This CDR3 is built from 14 residues. In germline, CDR1 is SGHDT, CDR2 YYEEEE. CDR3 loop: CASSKGQREAGYNF. In DNA, the CDR3 is TGTGCCAGCAGCAAGGGACAGCGGGAGGCTGGCTACAACTTC.

The chain links TRBV2 to TRBJ1-2; unclear D gene. The V end lost 3 bases, the J end lost 0 bases, and 11 bases lay between the germline ends. This CDR3 contains 15 residues. Germline V gives CDR1 SNHLY, CDR2 FYNNEI. In nucleotides, the CDR3 is TGTGCCAGCAGTGATTTCGCAGCTACTAACTATGGCTACACCTTC. Encoded protein: CASSDFAATNYGYTF.